This TCR beta chain was sequenced for a study of metastatic and nonmetastatic thyroid tumors. About the research overall: For malignant and benign thyroid patients, tumor or nodule tissue and blood were the sources whose repertoires were compared. Study-wide points: Reports indicated that malignant thyroid tumors showed significantly higher TCR beta diversity than benign nodules did, in blood and tumor.

As processed by the authors: The authors used CDR3 differences across clinicopathological groups to build a distant-metastasis classifier for papillary thyroid cancer. TCRdb reassembled clones from the PCR reads with MiXCR. The V and J calls, along with clone size, are taken from TCRdb and not from the paper's own processing. The sample contains some 69,000 clones, approximately 14% of which appear only once. Each patient went into thyroid surgery without having received any treatment. Ten or more counts support this clone. Its antigen is undetermined. Germline lookup yields CDR1 KGHDR and CDR2 SFDVKD. Trimming took 9 bases from V and 9 from J; bases not matched to a gene: 13. There are 15 residues in the CDR3.

V usage is TRBV24-1 and J usage is TRBJ1-5; 10 nucleotides agree with TRBD1. The clonotype was recovered from a male donor with papillary thyroid cancer or a benign thyroid nodule (not recorded which). Some clones in this sample may be carry-over from other donors' samples. The source material was blood. The DNA for the CDR3 is TGTGCCACCTCGGCCGGGACAGGGGACCGGCGGCCCCAGCATTTT. Residues: CATSAGTGDRRPQHF.